This TCR beta chain was recorded in a study of shared clonotypes between healthy human individuals. The table came from immunoSEQ multiplex PCR; TCRdb's copy has only in-frame clones and leaves some out. The table lists some 740,000 clones, almost 95% of them singletons. General study points: Unshared clonotypes carried lower generation probabilities than those common to all four donors.

Germline loops: CDR1 SGHDN, CDR2 FVKESK. Trimming cost V 1 base and J 3 bases, with 7 bases left between them. The CDR3 runs 13 residues. CD45RO-negative cells were positively selected for CCR7, leaving out terminally differentiated effector memory CD45RA+ cells. As for this clone: Its antigen is unknown.

The specimen was naive CD8+ T cells sorted from blood. The sequence was obtained from a man aged 25 to 40 in good health. The J gene is TRBJ2-7, the V gene TRBV14; D is possibly TRBD2 (5 bases). CDR3 sequence reads: CASSQGRGYEQYF. CDR3 sequence (DNA): TGTGCCAGCAGCCAAGGACGGGGCTACGAGCAGTACTTC.